The T cell receptor (beta chain) described here comes from a study of follicular helper T cells after annual influenza vaccination. Study background: For some subjects, blood spans the 2013-2014, 2014-2015 and 2015-2016 annual vaccinations.

About this clone itself: Its antigen is unidentified.

Clones were read by immunoSEQ multiplex PCR, and TCRdb kept only the in-frame ones, dropping some. Of approximately 30,000 clones in the sample, about four fifths were seen once. Whole-study results and caveats: Yearly vaccinations repeatedly recalled conserved clonotypes in ICOS+CD38+ cTfh.

Time point described: 2014-2015 season, pre-vaccination. This sequence was found in an adult who received the influenza vaccine. The sequences come from CXCR5+ CD38- circulating T follicular helper cells from blood, collected on the day of influenza vaccination. Described subset: circulating Tfh, non-naive CD4+CXCR5+PD-1+ (ICOS+CD38+ or ICOS-CD38-).

CDR3 coding DNA: TGTGCCAGCAGCACCGACAGGGGGAATCATCAGCCCCAGCATTTT. Protein sequence: CASSTDRGNHQPQHF. The chain combines TRBV6-5 with TRBJ1-5, with TRBD1 identical over 9 bases. The CDR3 is 15 residues long. The germline V gene encodes CDR1 MNHEY and CDR2 SVGAGI. The junction had 8 bases not matched to a gene; V was cut back by 6 bases and J by 5 bases.